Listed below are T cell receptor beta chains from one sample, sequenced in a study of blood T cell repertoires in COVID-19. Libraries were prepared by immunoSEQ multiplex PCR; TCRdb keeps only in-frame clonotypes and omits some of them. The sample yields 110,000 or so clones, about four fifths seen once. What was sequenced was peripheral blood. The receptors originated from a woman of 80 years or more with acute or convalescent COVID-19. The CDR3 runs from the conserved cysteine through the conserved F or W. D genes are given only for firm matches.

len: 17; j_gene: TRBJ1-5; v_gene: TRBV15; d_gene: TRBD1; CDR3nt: TGTGCCACCAGCAGAGTTGGGACAGGGGCGGACAATCAGCCCCAGCATTTT; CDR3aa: CATSRVGTGADNQPQHF
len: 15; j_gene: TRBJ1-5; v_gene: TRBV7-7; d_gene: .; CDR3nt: TGTGCCAGCAGCTTAGAACAAAATACCAATCAGCCCCAGCATTTT; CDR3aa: CASSLEQNTNQPQHF
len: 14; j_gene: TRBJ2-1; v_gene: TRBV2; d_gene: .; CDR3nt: TGTGCCAGCAGGATCGGGAGAGTGTACAATGAGCAGTTCTTC; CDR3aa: CASRIGRVYNEQFF
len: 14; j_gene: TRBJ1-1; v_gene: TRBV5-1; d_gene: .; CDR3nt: TGCGCCAGCAGCCCCCGGAGGTTGGGAGATGAAGCTTTCTTT; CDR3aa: CASSPRRLGDEAFF
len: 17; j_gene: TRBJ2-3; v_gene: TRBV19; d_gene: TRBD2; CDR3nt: TGTGCCAGTAGTCAACTAGCGGGAGGCAGCGGCACAGATACGCAGTATTTT; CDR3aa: CASSQLAGGSGTDTQYF
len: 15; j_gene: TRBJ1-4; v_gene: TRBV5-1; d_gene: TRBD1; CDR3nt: TGCGCCAGCAGCTCCGGGGACAGGGTTGATGAAAAACTGTTTTTT; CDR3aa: CASSSGDRVDEKLFF
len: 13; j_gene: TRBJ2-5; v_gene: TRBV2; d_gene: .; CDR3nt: TGTGCCAGCAGTTTTTGGGGCGAAGAGACCCAGTACTTC; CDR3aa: CASSFWGEETQYF
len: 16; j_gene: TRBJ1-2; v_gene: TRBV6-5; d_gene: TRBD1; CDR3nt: TGTGCCAGCAGTTACTACGGGACAGCTGCTAACTATGGCTACACCTTC; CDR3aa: CASSYYGTAANYGYTF
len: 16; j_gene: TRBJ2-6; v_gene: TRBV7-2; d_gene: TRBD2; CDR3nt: TGTGCCAGCAGCTCGGGGACTAGCGCTGGGGCCAACGTCCTGACTTTC; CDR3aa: CASSSGTSAGANVLTF
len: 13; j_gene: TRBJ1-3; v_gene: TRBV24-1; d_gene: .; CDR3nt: TGTGCCACCACCCGGTGTCTTGGAAACACCATATATTTT; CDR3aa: CATTRCLGNTIYF
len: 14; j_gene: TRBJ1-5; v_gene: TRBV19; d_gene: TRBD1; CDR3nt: TGTGCCAGTAGTAGGGACCAGGGGGCACAGCCCCAGCATTTT; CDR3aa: CASSRDQGAQPQHF
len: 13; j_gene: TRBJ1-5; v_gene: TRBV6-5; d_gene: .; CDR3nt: TGTGCCAGCAGTTACAGCGAAAATCAGCCCCAGCATTTT; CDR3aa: CASSYSENQPQHF
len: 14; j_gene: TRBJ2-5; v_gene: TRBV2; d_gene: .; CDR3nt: TGTGCCAGCAGTTTGGGGACATTGAAGGAGACCCAGTACTTC; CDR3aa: CASSLGTLKETQYF
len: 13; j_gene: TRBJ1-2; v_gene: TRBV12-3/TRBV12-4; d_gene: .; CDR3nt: TGTGCCAGCAGTTTTCCCCAGGGGCGTGGCTACACCTTC; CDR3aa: CASSFPQGRGYTF